Listed here are 26 T cell receptor beta chains from one sample, sequenced in a study of OX40 agonist ivuxolimab in advanced cancers. Sequenced by immunoSEQ multiplex PCR; TCRdb stores in-frame clones only, minus some. Here the sample spans fewer than 25,000 clones, about 83% being singletons. The sequencing used CD4+ or CD8+ T cells sorted from blood, collected in a trial of the OX40 agonist ivuxolimab. The receptor source for this set is an adult with an advanced solid tumor such as melanoma, head and neck, liver or kidney cancer.

V usage is TRBV14 and J usage is TRBJ2-1; 9 bases are a match to TRBD2. The CDR3 is 15 amino acids. CDR1 is SGHDN, CDR2 FVKESK, per germline. Trimming took 6 bases from V and 6 from J; bases not matched to a gene: 9. CDR3 sequence: CASSKGLASGNEQFF. CDR3 nucleotides: TGTGCCAGCAGTAAGGGACTAGCATCCGGCAATGAGCAGTTCTTC.

The genes are TRBV5-5 and TRBJ2-7, with TRBD1 identical over 9 bases. The germline CDR1 and CDR2 sequences are SGHKS and YYEKEE (reference sequence). The CDR3 has 15 residues. J gave up 3 bases and V 3 bases, and 7 bases lay outside the gene matches. This chain's CDR3 is CASSSPGQGSYEQYF. As DNA, the CDR3 is TGTGCCAGCAGCTCGCCGGGACAGGGAAGCTACGAGCAGTACTTC.

The chain is built from TRBV7-9 and TRBJ2-2; D tentatively fits TRBD1 or TRBD2 (7 bases each). Germline-derived CDR1 and CDR2 are SEHNR and FQNEAQ (reference sequence). The CDR3 has 15 residues. Deletions cut 5 bases from V and 3 bases from J, with 13 bases between. CDR3 sequence reads: CASSVTGRDTGELFF. The CDR3 bases are TGTGCCAGCAGCGTGACAGGGAGGGACACCGGGGAGCTGTTTTTT.

The genes are TRBV7-6 and TRBJ2-3; TRBD2 matches at 14 bases. After removal of 5 bases from V and 0 bases from J, the junction contained 4 bases not matched to a gene. Germline V lookup: CDR1 SGHVS, CDR2 FNYEAQ. This CDR3 region has 17 residues. CDR3 DNA: TGTGCCAGCAGCCCGAGACTAGCGGGGGGGAGCACAGATACGCAGTATTTT. Its translation: CASSPRLAGGSTDTQYF.

The chain has TRBV6-1 and TRBJ2-1; D gene unclear. Germline CDR1 MNHNS, CDR2 SASEGT. CDR3 length: 14 amino acids. The V end was cut by 2 bases, the J end by 8 bases, with 13 bases between. The CDR3 DNA reads TGTGCCAGCAGTGAACCTTGGGCGATACATGAGCAGTTCTTC. Translated, it gives CASSEPWAIHEQFF.

In this sample, this clone turned up a few times. The rearrangement links TRBV27 to TRBJ2-5; a possible D gene is TRBD1 (5 bases). Trimming shortened V by 5 bases and J by 5 bases, and 18 bases separated the two germline ends. This CDR3 spans 15 amino acids. Germline assignment: CDR1 MNHEY and CDR2 SMNVEV (reference sequence). CDR3 coding DNA: TGTGCCAGCAGTGCTGTGGGCAGGGTAGGGGAGACCCAGTACTTC. This codes for CASSAVGRVGETQYF.

This clone came up once. CDR3 nucleotides: TGTGCCAGCAGCTTGGGGGAGGGTATGAGACCCGAAGCTTTCTTT. It codes for CASSLGEGMRPEAFF. This chain joins TRBV5-6 and TRBJ1-1; D not certain. CDR3 length: 15 residues. CDR1 and CDR2 from the germline V gene are SGHDT and YYEEEE. Trimming cost V 0 bases and J 8 bases, with 17 bases left between them.

The chain is built from TRBV2 and TRBJ1-5, with D hard to call. Trimming took off 1 base at V and 1 base at J, with 11 bases between the two ends. Germline values: CDR1 SNHLY, CDR2 FYNNEI. The length of the CDR3 is 16 residues. The CDR3: CASSEVVGESNQPQHF. For the CDR3, the DNA is TGTGCCAGCAGTGAAGTGGTCGGTGAGAGCAATCAGCCCCAGCATTTT.

V is TRBV4-1 and J is TRBJ2-7; D not resolved. The CDR3 runs 14 residues. Per germline, CDR1 MGHRA and CDR2 YSYEKL. With 0 bases removed from V and 5 bases from J, the gap between germline ends came to 11 bases. This CDR3 is CASSQDSPGDEQYF. In DNA form, the CDR3 reads TGCGCCAGCAGCCAAGATTCCCCTGGGGACGAGCAGTACTTC.

The chain uses TRBV7-6 and TRBJ1-2, with 10 bases fitting TRBD1. CDR1 and CDR2 (germline): SGHVS, FNYEAQ. The V segment lost 5 bases and the J segment 7 bases; nucleotides outside the gene matches: 10. The CDR3 extends over 15 amino acids. For the CDR3, the DNA is TGTGCCAGCAGCACCGGGACAGGGGACCCAATTGGCTACACCTTC. It codes for CASSTGTGDPIGYTF.

The V call is TRBV6-5, the J call TRBJ2-7, with D perhaps TRBD1 or TRBD2 (5 bases each). V was cut by 8 bases and J by 7 bases, with 9 bases left in between. This CDR3 is 10 amino acids long. Germline V lookup: CDR1 MNHEY, CDR2 SVGAGI. In nucleotides, the CDR3 is TGTGCCAGCGGGACGGTGGAGCAGTACTTC. It yields the protein CASGTVEQYF.

The CDR3 sequence is CASSQFKVETQYF. Here the CDR3 DNA reads TGTGCCAGCAGCCAATTCAAGGTGGAGACCCAGTACTTC. V usage is TRBV16 and J usage is TRBJ2-5; D not resolved. V was shortened by 1 base and J by 5 bases, with 8 bases between the two germline ends. Germline V gives CDR1 KGHSY, CDR2 FQNENV. CDR3 length: 13 residues.

The chain couples TRBV7-9 to TRBJ1-2; 8 bases fit TRBD1. Trimming at V came to 4 bases and at J to 1 base, leaving 2 bases not matched to a gene. The CDR3 runs 14 residues. Germline V CDR1 and CDR2: SEHNR, FQNEAQ (reference sequence). The CDR3 DNA follows: TGTGCCAGCAGCTGGACAGGGAATAACTATGGCTACACCTTC. As protein: CASSWTGNNYGYTF.

This chain uses TRBV6-5 with TRBJ1-1; D unclear. This CDR3 spans 15 amino acids. CDR1 MNHEY and CDR2 SVGAGI come from the germline V gene. Between the trimmed V and J ends, which lost 0 bases and 1 base, there was a span of 9 bases. This CDR3 is CASSYSMYENTEAFF. The DNA of the CDR3 is TGTGCCAGCAGTTACTCGATGTACGAGAACACTGAAGCTTTCTTT.

The chain is built from TRBV29-1 and TRBJ1-1, with D perhaps matching TRBD1 (6 bases). V lost 5 bases and J 7 bases, leaving 14 bases between the germline ends. Germline CDR1 reads SQVTM; CDR2 reads ANQGSEA. The CDR3 sequence is 12 residues long. CDR3 sequence: CSVLQGLGEAFF. Written as DNA, the CDR3 is TGCAGCGTTTTGCAGGGGCTTGGTGAAGCTTTCTTT.

The rearrangement joins TRBV4-3 to TRBJ1-2, with a tentative D call TRBD1 (6 bases). Germline loops: CDR1 LGHNA, CDR2 YSLEER. V was trimmed by 9 bases and J by 6 bases, leaving 14 bases between them. CDR3 length: 12 amino acids. DNA of the CDR3: TGCGCCAGGGGTACAGGGAGTCATGGCTACACCTTC. This encodes CARGTGSHGYTF.

The V gene is TRBV5-1, the J gene TRBJ1-6; 8 bases match TRBD1. V lost 0 bases and J lost 3; bases outside the gene matches: 5. Per the germline V gene, CDR1 is SGHRS and CDR2 is YFSETQ. CDR3 length: 17 amino acids. CDR3 protein: CASSLETGGDYNSPLHF. The CDR3 nucleotides read TGCGCCAGCAGCTTGGAAACAGGGGGGGACTATAATTCACCCCTCCACTTT.

The gene calls are TRBV27 and TRBJ1-2, with TRBD1 as a possible D gene (5 bases). There are 14 residues in the CDR3. Trimming cost V 3 bases and J 2 bases, with 10 bases left between them. Germline values: CDR1 MNHEY, CDR2 SMNVEV (reference sequence). The CDR3 nucleotides are TGTGCCAGCAGTTTTCAGGGTTCCAACTATGGCTACACCTTC. It specifies CASSFQGSNYGYTF.

The CDR3 reads CASSVDRVNLNEQFF. In DNA form, the CDR3 reads TGTGCCAGCAGCGTGGACAGGGTGAATTTGAATGAGCAGTTCTTC. The chain couples TRBV9 to TRBJ2-1; 8 positions agree with TRBD1. Germline values: CDR1 SGDLS, CDR2 YYNGEE. The V and J ends lost 2 bases and 7 bases, in that order; junction bases with no gene match: 8. The CDR3 covers 15 residues.

The chain joins TRBV9 to TRBJ2-7; TRBD1 aligns across 8 bases. The germline CDR1 and CDR2 sequences are SGDLS and YYNGEE. This CDR3 comprises 14 residues. Trimming cost V 4 bases and J 2 bases; bases outside gene matches: 5. The CDR3 here is CASSPGQGPYEQYF. CDR3 in DNA: TGTGCCAGCAGCCCCGGACAGGGTCCCTACGAGCAGTACTTC.

This chain connects TRBV19 to TRBJ2-1; D ambiguous. The ends were cut back, 3 bases at V and 5 bases at J, with 8 bases in the middle. This CDR3 region has 13 residues. Germline loops: CDR1 LNHDA, CDR2 SQIVND (reference sequence). The CDR3 DNA follows: TGTGCCAGTAGTATTGAGGCGGACAATGAGCAGTTCTTC. Translation: CASSIEADNEQFF.

This clone appeared once. The genes are TRBV15 and TRBJ1-2; 9 bases match TRBD1. The CDR3 is 14 residues long. In germline, CDR1 is LNHNV, CDR2 YYDKDF (reference sequence). V was pared by 0 bases and J by 8 bases, with 4 bases of the junction left unmatched. The CDR3 DNA reads TGTGCCACCAGCAGAGATGGGACAGGGAGAGGCTACACCTTC. Translated, it gives CATSRDGTGRGYTF.

This rearrangement joins TRBV15 to TRBJ1-5, with no clear D. CDR1 and CDR2 from the germline V gene are LNHNV and YYDKDF (reference sequence). The CDR3 extends over 15 amino acids. V lost 0 bases, J lost 0 bases, and 6 bases lay in between. The CDR3 loop reads CATSRDLGSNQPQHF. The CDR3 DNA is TGTGCCACCAGCAGAGATTTAGGTAGCAATCAGCCCCAGCATTTT.

The gene calls are TRBV29-1 and TRBJ1-2; unclear D gene. The CDR3 is made up of 14 amino acids. V was cut by 2 bases and J by 6 bases, with 16 bases left in between. Germline-derived CDR1 and CDR2 are SQVTM and ANQGSEA. The CDR3 coding sequence is TGCAGCGTTGAACTACCCCCCGGGCTGGATGGCTACACCTTC. Its protein product is CSVELPPGLDGYTF.

Remarks on this clone: At the DNA level, this CDR3 is encoded by other sequences in the same sample as well. The CDR3 bases are TGTGCCAGCAGTATACAGGGGAACACTGAAGCTTTCTTT. It specifies CASSIQGNTEAFF. The J gene is TRBJ1-1, the V gene TRBV25-1; D possibly corresponds to TRBD1 (6 bases). Trimming pared 5 bases from V and 1 base from J, leaving 8 bases between. CDR3 length: 13 residues. Per the germline V gene, CDR1 is MGHDK and CDR2 is SYGVNS.

In DNA, the CDR3 is TGCGCCAGCAGCCGGGACGGGGACTACGAGCAGTACTTC. Its translation: CASSRDGDYEQYF. The J gene is TRBJ2-7, the V gene TRBV5-1; D could derive from TRBD1 or TRBD2 (5 bases each). CDR3 length: 13 amino acids. Germline values: CDR1 SGHRS, CDR2 YFSETQ. The ends were cut back, 4 bases at V and 3 bases at J, with 11 bases in the middle.